These 6 T cell receptor beta chains share one sample of origin, sequenced in a study of cytomegalovirus exposure and HLA in healthy donors. The primer mix had 60 Vbeta and 13 Jbeta primers. Profiled with immunoSEQ multiplex PCR; TCRdb holds only in-frame clones, not every one. Of under 50,000 clones listed, around 90% are singletons. The specimen was PBMCs. All receptors derive from a woman aged 35 to 49 in good health and CMV-seropositive.

The chain joins TRBV2 to TRBJ1-1; D is possibly TRBD1 (5 bases). V lost 6 bases, J lost 6 bases, and 14 bases lay in between. This CDR3 comprises 13 residues. The germline CDR1 and CDR2 sequences are SNHLY and FYNNEI. The CDR3 loop is CASSREFDSEAFF. Written as DNA, the CDR3 is TGTGCCAGCAGCAGGGAATTTGACTCTGAAGCTTTCTTT. The whole variable domain, filled in from reference TRBV2 and TRBJ1-1, reads EPEVTQTPSHQVTQMGQEVILRCVPISNHLYFYWYRQILGQKVEFLVSFYNNEISEKSEIFDDQFSVERPDGSNFTLKIRSTKLEDSAMYFCASSREFDSEAFFGQGTRLTVV.

The rearrangement links TRBV5-1 to TRBJ2-2, with D possibly TRBD2 on 6 matching bases. The CDR3 contains 15 residues. Germline lookup yields CDR1 SGHRS and CDR2 YFSETQ. Trimming pared 1 base from V and 5 bases from J, leaving 12 bases between. CDR3 DNA: TGCGCCAGCAGCTTGATAGCTGGGGGGACCGGGGAGCTGTTTTTT. This translates into CASSLIAGGTGELFF.

The chain carries TRBV4-1 and TRBJ2-3; weak D call: TRBD1 (6 bases). This CDR3 is built from 15 residues. V was pared by 0 bases and J by 3 bases, with 10 bases between. In germline, CDR1 is MGHRA, CDR2 YSYEKL. CDR3 nucleotide sequence: TGCGCCAGCAGCCAAGAGGGGGCGCGGACAGATACGCAGTATTTT. It codes for CASSQEGARTDTQYF.

The chain is built from TRBV27 and TRBJ2-7; TRBD1 might be the D (5 bases). Germline V gene lookup returns CDR1 MNHEY and CDR2 SMNVEV (reference sequence). CDR3 length: 15 residues. V was trimmed by 1 base and J by 2 bases, leaving 12 bases between them. CDR3: CASSLFQGTTYEQYF. In nucleotides, the CDR3 is TGTGCCAGCAGTTTATTCCAGGGAACGACCTACGAGCAGTACTTC.

The chain employs TRBV6-1 and TRBJ1-1; D is possibly TRBD1 (5 bases). This CDR3 comprises 14 residues. The V and J ends lost 0 bases and 10 bases respectively, with 15 bases between them. Per germline, CDR1 MNHNS and CDR2 SASEGT. CDR3 amino acids: CASSEAGTLGGAFF. CDR3 in DNA: TGTGCCAGCAGTGAAGCGGGAACTTTGGGGGGAGCTTTCTTT.

The V gene is TRBV6-1, the J gene TRBJ2-2; D is possibly TRBD1 (6 bases). The germline V and J ends were trimmed by 5 bases and 3 bases, with 13 bases remaining between them. The CDR3 is made up of 15 amino acids. CDR1 and CDR2 (germline): MNHNS, SASEGT. CDR3: CASSPTGLDTGELFF. As DNA, the CDR3 is TGTGCCAGCAGTCCCACAGGGTTGGACACCGGGGAGCTGTTTTTT.